Given below is one T cell receptor beta chain in context. The target antigen is unknown. One junction end does not reproduce the germline sequence, and a read error may be involved. This entry belongs to a study of T cells in Graves' hyperthyroidism and ophthalmopathy. The study, taken as a whole, reports: Most thyroid clonotypes expanded above 0.001 were also detected in blood. It was a median approximately 7.1 months before onset that the model predicted ophthalmopathy.

The germline CDR1 and CDR2 sequences are KGHDR and SFDVKD. The CDR3 loop spans 15 amino acids. For Graves' hyperthyroidism to be stable, ophthalmopathy could not progress within 18 months. Exclusion of patients followed from uncontrolled infection, other autoimmune disease, pregnancy or lactation. What was amplified from RNA transcripts were TCR beta CDR3 regions. HTBI primers drove first-round RT-PCR of the TCR CDR3. TCRdb re-called the multiplex PCR reads through MiXCR, storing one row per CDR3 protein. The data contain approximately 710,000 distinct CDR3 sequences, roughly 17% of them seen just once; the ten biggest clones take up roughly a sixth.

What was sequenced was blood. This TCR was sampled from a man aged 50 or older with Graves' hyperthyroidism. The rearrangement joins TRBV24-1 to TRBJ1-5, with 11 bases fitting TRBD1. The CDR3 coding sequence is TGTACCACCAGTGCCCGGGACAGGGGGTTTCAGCCCCAGCATTTT. As protein: CTTSARDRGFQPQHF.